The clone carrying this T cell receptor (beta chain) has at least ten counts. The data belong to a study of CD8+CD57+ T cells in acquired aplastic anemia. Researchers used genomic DNA as the template to profile TCR beta VDJ and CDR3. Each CDR3 protein is one row after TCRdb ran MiXCR on the reads. The data show roughly 240,000 distinct CDR3 sequences, 45% to 50% seen once. Before being chosen for sequencing, patients had shown CD8+CD57+ cell expansion by flow cytometry. All patients had severe acquired aplastic anemia. The blood sampling took place in patients who had so far received no therapy. This TCR was sampled from a human donor with aplastic anemia. The sample comprised sorted CD4+, CD8+, or CD8+CD57+ T cells (not recorded which) from PBMCs.

CDR3 bases: TGCGCCAGCAGCCAAGAATTTCCTTTCGTAAATGGCTACACCTTC. This gives the protein CASSQEFPFVNGYTF. This chain links TRBV4-1 with TRBJ1-2, with unresolved D. In germline, CDR1 is MGHRA, CDR2 YSYEKL. The CDR3 consists of 15 residues. V gave up 0 bases and J gave up 6 bases, with 14 bases separating them.